Listed below are T cell receptor beta chains from one sample, sequenced in a study of blood T cell repertoires in COVID-19. Method: immunoSEQ multiplex PCR; TCRdb's copy keeps in-frame clones and lacks some. Of approximately 90,000 clones listed, less than 90% are singletons. The sample consisted of peripheral blood. The receptors stem from an elderly woman with acute or convalescent COVID-19. CDR3s include the opening cysteine and the closing phenylalanine or tryptophan. The order of the fields is V gene, D gene, J gene, clone size, CDR3 DNA, CDR3 protein. A D gene is named only where the DNA matches it firmly. Rows give clone size only sometimes, using once, few, many, or a class for an expanded clone.

TRBV7-2	TRBD2	TRBJ2-2	NA	TGTGCCAGCAGCTTAGGACTAGCGGGGGGGCTGACCGGGGAGCTGTTTTTT	CASSLGLAGGLTGELFF
TRBV27	NA	TRBJ1-2	NA	TGTGCCAGCAGTTTTGCGGGGTATGGCTACACCTTC	CASSFAGYGYTF
TRBV7-6	NA	TRBJ2-1	NA	TGTGCCAGCAGCTTAAATCAGGGTTACAATGAGCAGTTCTTC	CASSLNQGYNEQFF
TRBV15	TRBD2	TRBJ2-5	NA	TGTGCCACCAGCGGCAGGACTAGCGGGTCTCGGGACCAGTACTTC	CATSGRTSGSRDQYF
TRBV18	NA	TRBJ1-1	NA	TGTGCCAGCTCACAAGGAGGCAGGTCGGGTGAAGCTTTCTTT	CASSQGGRSGEAFF
TRBV7-2	TRBD1	TRBJ1-2	NA	TGTGCCAGCAGCTTGAGAACCGGGACAGGGTATGGCTACACCTTC	CASSLRTGTGYGYTF
TRBV5-4	TRBD2	TRBJ2-7	NA	TGTGCCAGCAGCTTGATAGCGGGGGGAAAATACGAGCAGTACTTC	CASSLIAGGKYEQYF
TRBV2	TRBD2	TRBJ2-4	NA	TGTGCCAGCAGCCCGACTAGCGGGGGAACCAAAAACATTCAGTACTTC	CASSPTSGGTKNIQYF
TRBV5-6	NA	TRBJ2-3	NA	TGTGCCACCATTAGGCAGAGCGGGTTATACACAGATACGCAGTATTTT	CATIRQSGLYTDTQYF
TRBV19	NA	TRBJ1-4	NA	TGTGCCAGTAGTATTTCAGGGAATAATGAAAAACTGTTTTTT	CASSISGNNEKLFF
TRBV13	TRBD1	TRBJ1-4	once	TGTGCCAGTCGACAGGGGTTGGGAGAAAAACTGTTTTTT	CASRQGLGEKLFF
TRBV7-8	TRBD1	TRBJ1-1	NA	TGTGCCAGCAGCCATGGACAGGGGAACACTGAAGCTTTCTTT	CASSHGQGNTEAFF
TRBV5-1	TRBD2	TRBJ2-4	NA	TGCGCCAGCGGTCCTGGACTAGCCAAAAACATTCAGTACTTT	CASGPGLAKNIQYF
TRBV2	NA	TRBJ2-3	NA	TGTGCCAGCAAAACGGGAGCACTTACAGATACGCAGTATTTT	CASKTGALTDTQYF
TRBV24-1	TRBD1	TRBJ1-2	NA	TGTGCCACCAGTGACACCACCGCGAGGGGGCGTTTGTCGTGGGGCTACACCTTC	CATSDTTARGRLSWGYTF
TRBV25-1	NA	TRBJ1-1	NA	TGTGCCAGCAGTGGCCTCGGGGGGCGAATGAACACTGAAGCTTTCTTT	CASSGLGGRMNTEAFF
TRBV3-1/TRBV3-2	TRBD2	TRBJ2-7	NA	TGTGCCAGCAGCCAAGATCAGGCTAGCGGTGGTAGGGCCGAGCAGTACTTC	CASSQDQASGGRAEQYF
TRBV6-1	NA	TRBJ1-2	NA	TGTGCCAGCAGTGAAGCGACAGCTAACTATGGCTACACCTTC	CASSEATANYGYTF
TRBV11-2	NA	TRBJ1-5	NA	TGTGCCAGCAGCGAGGGACTCGGAGTGGATCAGCCCCAGCATTTT	CASSEGLGVDQPQHF
TRBV7-6	TRBD2	TRBJ2-7	NA	TGTGCCAGCAGCTTGGGCGGGGGGACCTACGAGCAGTACTTC	CASSLGGGTYEQYF
TRBV3-1/TRBV3-2	TRBD2	TRBJ2-2	NA	TGTGCCAGCAGCCCTAACCCCCCCAGCGGGGGCCTGTCCGGGGAGCTGTTTTTT	CASSPNPPSGGLSGELFF
TRBV10-1	TRBD1	TRBJ1-1	NA	TGCGCCAGCAGTGAGTCAGCTAGGGGGCAGGACACTGAAGCTTTCTTT	CASSESARGQDTEAFF